These 21 T cell receptor beta chains share one sample of origin, sequenced in a study of blood T cells in healthy people across ages. Through a sample-barcoded 5' primer and a J-beta primer mix, a second PCR was run for roughly 6 to 11 cycles. TCRdb ran MiXCR on the 5' RACE reads and lists one entry per CDR3 protein. This sample has about 1.6 million distinct CDR3 sequences; about 31% occur once, and the top ten carry approximately 10%. Source material: blood. Receptor source: a woman aged 25 to 39 in good health.

The rearrangement joins TRBV20-1 to TRBJ2-1; D may be TRBD1 or TRBD2 (5 bases each). Trimming pared 2 bases from V and 10 bases from J, leaving 15 bases between. This CDR3 is built from 13 residues. Germline CDR1 DFQATT, CDR2 SNEGSKA (reference sequence). DNA of the CDR3: TGCAGTGCTAGAAGAGGGGCCTCCTACGAGCAGTTCTTC. Translating gives CSARRGASYEQFF.

V gene TRBV2 combines with J gene TRBJ2-7, with 7 bases matching TRBD2. Germline CDR1 and CDR2: SNHLY and FYNNEI. With 11 bases clipped from V and 5 bases from J, the junction kept 12 bases outside the gene matches. The CDR3 has 13 residues. CDR3 sequence reads: CAGGEEVKDEQYF. The CDR3 bases are TGTGCCGGGGGGGAGGAGGTGAAAGACGAGCAGTACTTC.

The rearrangement joins TRBV4-1 to TRBJ2-1, with 8 positions matching TRBD2. The germline V gene encodes CDR1 MGHRA and CDR2 YSYEKL. Trimming took 1 base from V and 7 from J; bases not matched to a gene: 15. The CDR3 runs to 18 residues. CDR3 bases: TGCGCCAGCAGCCAAGGGCCGCACTACAGCGGGAGCAGGAATGAGCAGTTCTTC. This codes for CASSQGPHYSGSRNEQFF.

This clonotype was seen once. The chain combines TRBV30 with TRBJ1-5; no reliable D call. The CDR3 sequence is 18 residues long. With 0 bases removed from V and 0 bases from J, the gap between germline ends came to 18 bases. Germline V gives CDR1 GTSNPN, CDR2 SVGIG (reference sequence). This chain's CDR3 is CAWSVGLVEGYSNQPQHF. The CDR3, as DNA: TGTGCCTGGAGTGTAGGACTGGTCGAGGGATATAGCAATCAGCCCCAGCATTTT.

Here the CDR3 reads CASSYDRDQPQHF. CDR3 sequence (DNA): TGTGCCAGCAGTTACGACAGGGATCAGCCCCAGCATTTT. The chain is built from TRBV2 and TRBJ1-5, with 7 bases matching TRBD1. Per germline, CDR1 SNHLY and CDR2 FYNNEI. The CDR3 is 13 amino acids. With V trimmed by 5 bases and J by 5 bases, 3 bases remained unmatched.

This clonotype was counted between two and nine times. The rearrangement links TRBV20-1 to TRBJ2-1, with D perhaps given as TRBD1 or TRBD2 (5 bases each). In germline, CDR1 is DFQATT, CDR2 SNEGSKA (reference sequence). The ends were cut back, 6 bases at V and 13 bases at J, with 16 bases in the middle. The CDR3 runs 11 residues. The CDR3 DNA is TGCAGTGCATCAGTGGGGGAGACCCAGTTCTTC. As protein: CSASVGETQFF.

CDR3 DNA: TGTGCCAGCAGTTACCCGTGGGAGGTGGGACAGGCCCCTCAGCCCCAGCATTTT. It yields the protein CASSYPWEVGQAPQPQHF. V usage is TRBV3-1 and J usage is TRBJ1-5; TRBD1 aligns across 8 bases. The CDR3 covers 18 residues. CDR1 and CDR2 (germline): LGHDT, YNNKEL (reference sequence). V lost 6 bases, J lost 6 bases, and 19 bases stayed unmatched.

The chain recombines TRBV2 with TRBJ1-1, with D unresolved. V lost 9 bases to trimming and J lost 1 base, with 9 bases between them. The CDR3 spans 12 residues. CDR1 is SNHLY and CDR2 is FYNNEI in the germline V gene. Here the CDR3 DNA reads TGTGCCAGTGTACGCGGGAACACTGAAGCTTTCTTT. Its translation: CASVRGNTEAFF.

This clonotype was detected only a few times. The chain has TRBV11-2 and TRBJ2-3, with D perhaps given as TRBD1 or TRBD2 (5 bases each). From germline, CDR1 is SGHAT and CDR2 FQNNGV. This CDR3 is 16 amino acids long. V was clipped by 4 bases and J by 5 bases, with 19 bases between them. The CDR3 nucleotides read TGTGCCAGCAGCTGGCCCGGGACGACAACGAAAGATACGCAGTATTTT. It specifies CASSWPGTTTKDTQYF.

The sample holds a few counts of this clonotype. The chain has TRBV3-1 and TRBJ2-4; 13 bases are a match to TRBD2. TRBJ2-7 explains the end of the DNA better; the J call may be wrong. CDR1 and CDR2 (germline): LGHDT, YNNKEL (reference sequence). The CDR3 spans 16 residues. CDR3 protein: CASTHGLAGDFSEQYF. DNA for the CDR3: TGTGCCAGCACCCATGGACTAGCGGGAGATTTCAGCGAGCAGTACTTC.

About this clonotype itself: A much larger clone lies a single base off, so this may be a read error. The chain carries TRBV10-3 and TRBJ2-6; D perhaps matches TRBD2 (6 bases). Germline V gives CDR1 ENHRY, CDR2 SYGVKD. This CDR3 spans 18 amino acids. CDR3 bases: TGTGCCACCAGTGATTCGGGGGAAACAAAGGCTGGGGCCAACGTCCTGACTTTC. Translated, it gives CATSDSGETKAGANVLTF.

This chain connects TRBV27 to TRBJ2-3; 7 nucleotides line up with TRBD2. With V trimmed by 9 bases and J by 2 bases, 17 bases remained unmatched. Germline loops: CDR1 MNHEY, CDR2 SMNVEV (reference sequence). This CDR3 comprises 17 residues. Written as DNA, the CDR3 is TGTGCCAGTACCCCCACTTCACGGGACTACCTCACAGATACGCAGTATTTT. It translates to CASTPTSRDYLTDTQYF.

The chain links TRBV11-1 to TRBJ2-1; TRBD2 matches 10 bases. With 5 bases clipped from V and 5 bases from J, the junction kept 9 bases outside the gene matches. The CDR3 runs to 16 residues. Germline CDR1 is SGHAT and CDR2 is FQDESV (reference sequence). The CDR3 bases are TGTGCCAGCAGCCCCTCTAGCGGGAGAAAAGACAATGAGCAGTTCTTC. This translates into CASSPSSGRKDNEQFF.

This clonotype was detected only a few times. This chain links TRBV5-6 with TRBJ2-1, with D possibly TRBD1 on 6 matching bases. Trimming took 1 base from V and 1 from J, leaving 12 bases between them. Germline lookup yields CDR1 SGHDT and CDR2 YYEEEE. The CDR3 covers 16 residues. This chain's CDR3 is CASSLTTGWSYNEQFF. CDR3 nucleotide sequence: TGTGCCAGCAGCTTGACTACAGGGTGGTCCTACAATGAGCAGTTCTTC.

CDR3 nucleotides: TGTGCCAGCAGTACTGACCTCTCTAGCGGGATCCAAGAGACCCAGTACTTC. Protein product: CASSTDLSSGIQETQYF. This chain connects TRBV6-2 or TRBV6-3 to TRBJ2-5, with 9 bases identical to TRBD2. Trimming removed 5 bases from V and 1 base from J; junction bases left unmatched: 11. Germline assignment: CDR1 MNHEY and CDR2 SVGEGT. This CDR3 has 17 amino acids.

The sample holds many counts of this clonotype. The V gene is TRBV20-1, the J gene TRBJ1-2, with D unclear. This CDR3 is 13 amino acids long. Per germline, CDR1 DFQATT and CDR2 SNEGSKA (reference sequence). V gave up 6 bases and J gave up 2 bases, with 13 bases separating them. The CDR3 coding sequence is TGCAGTGCCATGGAGACCACAAACTATGGCTACACCTTC. It specifies CSAMETTNYGYTF.

This clonotype has a count of ten or more. This sequence joins TRBV4-1 and TRBJ1-2; no definite D call. Trimming removed 1 base at V and 2 bases at J, with 11 bases between. CDR3 length equals 15 residues. The V gene's germline CDR1 is MGHRA and CDR2 YSYEKL. In DNA form, the CDR3 reads TGCGCCAGCAGCCAAGCTTTCACCCAAAACTATGGCTACACCTTC. Translated, it gives CASSQAFTQNYGYTF.

This rearrangement joins TRBV5-1 to TRBJ2-7, with 9 bases lining up with TRBD1. The germline V gene encodes CDR1 SGHRS and CDR2 YFSETQ. The junction had 6 bases not matched to a gene; V was cut back by 6 bases and J by 2 bases. The CDR3 has 14 residues. The CDR3 DNA reads TGCGCCAGCAAACGACAGGGGGGACCCTACGAGCAGTACTTC. It encodes CASKRQGGPYEQYF.

This chain connects TRBV7-2 to TRBJ2-1, with D possibly TRBD2 on 6 matching bases. Germline V CDR1 and CDR2: SGHTA, FQGNSA. The CDR3 is made up of 14 amino acids. V was pared by 2 bases and J by 8 bases, with 13 bases between. This CDR3 reads CASSLRGSYDEQFF. The CDR3 DNA follows: TGTGCCAGCAGCTTACGGGGGTCGTACGATGAGCAGTTCTTC. The complete variable domain, with remaining parts taken from reference TRBV7-2 and TRBJ2-1, reads GAGVSQSPSNKVTEKGKDVELRCDPISGHTALYWYRQSLGQGLEFLIYFQGNSAPDKSGLPSDRFSAERTGGSVSTLTIQRTQQEDSAVYLCASSLRGSYDEQFFGPGTRLTVL.

The chain combines TRBV10-3 with TRBJ2-1, with 12 bases identical to TRBD2. The CDR3 sequence is 15 residues long. Germline CDR1 is ENHRY and CDR2 is SYGVKD. The junction had 6 bases not matched to a gene; V was cut back by 7 bases and J by 5 bases. The CDR3 nucleotides are TGTGCCATCAATAATCTAGCGGGAGGGGACAATGAGCAGTTCTTC. This sequence encodes CAINNLAGGDNEQFF.

This clonotype is a singleton in its sample. The chain carries TRBV14 and TRBJ2-5, with no clear D. The CDR3 has 15 amino acids. Germline assignment: CDR1 SGHDN and CDR2 FVKESK. The V gene lost 0 bases and the J gene lost 1 base, with 9 bases spanning the gap. The CDR3 here is CASSQDGRRQETQYF. CDR3 DNA sequence: TGTGCCAGCAGCCAAGATGGCAGACGCCAAGAGACCCAGTACTTC.